This entry lists 22 T cell receptor beta chains sequenced from one sample in a study of CD8+CD57+ T cells in acquired aplastic anemia. Genomic DNA acted as the template from which TCR beta VDJ combination and CDR3 sequence profiling were carried out. MiXCR, run by TCRdb on the reads, gives a single entry per CDR3 protein. The sample consists of some 150,000 distinct CDR3 sequences, 71% of them appearing once. Only patients with CD8+CD57+ cell expansion on flow cytometry were chosen for sequencing. Specimen: sorted CD4+, CD8+, or CD8+CD57+ T cells (not recorded which) from PBMCs. Receptor source: a human donor with aplastic anemia.

The J gene is TRBJ1-1, the V gene TRBV29-1, with TRBD1 identical over 8 bases. V shed 7 bases and J 3 bases; nucleotides not matched to a gene: 7. This CDR3 region has 13 residues. The V gene's germline CDR1 is SQVTM and CDR2 ANQGSEA. CDR3 amino acids: CSARTGLHTEAFF. CDR3 nucleotide sequence: TGCAGCGCCAGGACAGGGCTGCACACTGAAGCTTTCTTT.

The chain has TRBV20-1 and TRBJ2-5; D is perhaps TRBD1 (6 bases). Germline loops: CDR1 DFQATT, CDR2 SNEGSKA (reference sequence). The CDR3 length is 11 residues. The ends were cut back, 6 bases at V and 3 bases at J, with 8 bases in the middle. The CDR3 coding sequence is TGCAGTGCACCAGGGGAAGAGACCCAGTACTTC. It codes for CSAPGEETQYF.

The J gene is TRBJ2-1, the V gene TRBV20-1; D gene unclear. CDR3 length equals 13 residues. Trimming removed 5 bases from V and 6 bases from J, with 14 bases in between. Looked up from germline, CDR1 is DFQATT and CDR2 is SNEGSKA (reference sequence). This CDR3 reads CSAPRDVPNEQFF. For the CDR3, the DNA is TGCAGTGCTCCTCGTGATGTCCCCAATGAGCAGTTCTTC.

The V and J genes are TRBV6-5 and TRBJ1-2, with D hard to call. The CDR3 contains 14 residues. The V gene's germline CDR1 is MNHEY and CDR2 SVGAGI. Trimming cost V 0 bases and J 5 bases, with 10 bases left between them. The CDR3 here is CASSYSRAFYGYTF. As DNA, the CDR3 is TGTGCCAGCAGTTACTCACGTGCGTTTTATGGCTACACCTTC.

V and J are TRBV15 and TRBJ2-7; D not certain. Trimming left V 5 bases short and J 0 bases short, with 8 bases between. Germline lookup yields CDR1 LNHNV and CDR2 YYDKDF (reference sequence). This CDR3 contains 13 residues. CDR3 sequence: CATSPHSSYEQYF. The CDR3 bases are TGTGCCACCAGCCCCCATAGCTCCTACGAGCAGTACTTC.

This chain connects TRBV7-9 to TRBJ2-3, with a possible D match to TRBD2 (6 bases). The ends were cut back, 5 bases at V and 1 base at J, with 19 bases in the middle. The germline gives CDR1 SEHNR, CDR2 FQNEAQ (reference sequence). The CDR3 consists of 17 residues. The DNA of the CDR3 is TGTGCCAGCAGCGAAGCAGGCGGGGTATTAGGCACAGATACGCAGTATTTT. It yields the protein CASSEAGGVLGTDTQYF.

DNA of the CDR3: TGCAGTGCTAGAGATCTGAGGGAGAGCTACGAGCAGTACTTC. Protein product: CSARDLRESYEQYF. This chain uses TRBV20-1 with TRBJ2-7, with a weak D call TRBD2 (5 bases). CDR1 is DFQATT, CDR2 SNEGSKA, per germline (reference sequence). The CDR3 contains 14 residues. The V end was cut by 0 bases, the J end by 3 bases, with 12 bases between.

Only one count was recorded for this clonotype. The chain combines TRBV20-1 with TRBJ1-4, with TRBD1 as a possible D gene (6 bases). From germline, CDR1 is DFQATT and CDR2 SNEGSKA (reference sequence). The germline V and J ends were trimmed by 6 bases and 3 bases, with 11 bases remaining between them. The CDR3 is 13 amino acids. The CDR3 sequence is CSAEGGANEKLFF. The CDR3 nucleotides read TGCAGTGCCGAGGGGGGTGCTAATGAAAAACTGTTTTTT.

This chain joins TRBV19 and TRBJ1-6; D might be TRBD1 (6 bases). There are 14 residues in the CDR3. V was cut by 3 bases and J by 7 bases, with 10 bases left in between. Germline V lookup: CDR1 LNHDA, CDR2 SQIVND (reference sequence). In DNA, the CDR3 is TGTGCCAGTAGTATCACAGGGAGCAATTCACCCCTCCACTTT. Its translation: CASSITGSNSPLHF.

This clonotype was picked up a small number of times. This sequence joins TRBV9 and TRBJ2-5; 15 nucleotides match TRBD2. The CDR3 extends over 17 amino acids. The V gene end was trimmed by 3 bases and the J gene end by 5 bases; junction bases not matched to a gene: 8. Germline-derived CDR1 and CDR2 are SGDLS and YYNGEE. CDR3 sequence reads: CASSEGLAGGPWETQYF. For the CDR3, the DNA is TGTGCCAGCAGCGAAGGACTAGCGGGGGGGCCATGGGAGACCCAGTACTTC. Combining the CDR3 with reference TRBV9 and TRBJ2-5 gives the whole variable domain DSGVTQTPKHLITATGQRVTLRCSPRSGDLSVYWYQQSLDQGLQFLIQYYNGEERAKGNILERFSAQQFPDLHSELNLSSLELGDSALYFCASSEGLAGGPWETQYFGPGTRLLVL.

The rearrangement links TRBV25-1 to TRBJ2-1; maybe TRBD1 (5 bases). The CDR3 has 14 residues. With 1 base removed from V and 7 bases from J, the gap between germline ends came to 11 bases. Germline assignment: CDR1 MGHDK and CDR2 SYGVNS. The CDR3 DNA is TGTGCCAGCAGTGAATCGCCTAAGGGGAATGAGCAGTTCTTC. Its translation: CASSESPKGNEQFF.

This chain connects TRBV20-1 to TRBJ2-1, with 9 positions matching TRBD1. Looked up from germline, CDR1 is DFQATT and CDR2 is SNEGSKA (reference sequence). J was trimmed by 8 bases and V by 1 base; bases with no gene match: 3. This CDR3 region has 13 residues. Written as DNA, the CDR3 is TGCAGTGCTAGAGGGACAGGGGAACATGAGCAGTTCTTC. Its protein product is CSARGTGEHEQFF.

The gene calls are TRBV10-3 and TRBJ2-5; no reliable D call. The CDR3 consists of 13 residues. Germline V CDR1 and CDR2: ENHRY, SYGVKD. V was cut by 8 bases and J by 6 bases, with 16 bases left in between. The CDR3 nucleotides are TGTGCCATCGGTAGTGATGGGGTTCAGACCCAGTACTTC. Translating gives CAIGSDGVQTQYF.

V usage is TRBV19 and J usage is TRBJ2-1; no clear D gene. The CDR3 extends over 13 amino acids. From germline, CDR1 is LNHDA and CDR2 SQIVND (reference sequence). The germline V and J ends were trimmed by 8 bases and 0 bases, with 8 bases remaining between them. CDR3: CASQGSSYNEQFF. The CDR3 DNA reads TGTGCCAGTCAAGGTAGCTCCTACAATGAGCAGTTCTTC.

The rearrangement uses TRBV5-8 and TRBJ2-7, with a tentative D call TRBD2 (6 bases). V lost 0 bases to trimming and J lost 3 bases, with 13 bases between them. Per the germline V gene, CDR1 is SGHTS and CDR2 is YDEGEE. The CDR3 loop spans 15 amino acids. The CDR3 bases are TGTGCCAGCAGCTTGGGCGGGGCTAACAACTACGAGCAGTACTTC. This sequence encodes CASSLGGANNYEQYF.

The chain links TRBV20-1 to TRBJ1-2; D gene unclear. The germline gives CDR1 DFQATT, CDR2 SNEGSKA (reference sequence). Trimming took off 6 bases at V and 2 bases at J, with 10 bases between the two ends. The CDR3 is 12 residues long. The CDR3 sequence is CSASPPNYGYTF. The CDR3 DNA reads as TGCAGTGCCAGCCCCCCAAACTATGGCTACACCTTC.

This clonotype has a handful of counts. The rearrangement links TRBV25-1 to TRBJ1-3; no firm D call. The CDR3 runs to 14 residues. Trimming removed 2 bases from V and 3 bases from J, with 8 bases in between. Germline V gene data show CDR1 as MGHDK and CDR2 as SYGVNS. In DNA form, the CDR3 reads TGTGCCAGCAGTGAAATGGGAAATGGAAACACCATATATTTT. It codes for CASSEMGNGNTIYF.

This chain uses TRBV7-2 with TRBJ1-2; 7 bases agree with TRBD1. The CDR3 length is 20 residues. In germline, CDR1 is SGHTA, CDR2 FQGNSA. The V gene end was trimmed by 5 bases and the J gene end by 1 base; junction bases not matched to a gene: 22. The CDR3 protein is CASSQEGIWTGAEVNYGYTF. CDR3 DNA sequence: TGTGCCAGCAGCCAAGAGGGGATATGGACAGGTGCCGAAGTTAACTATGGCTACACCTTC.

V and J are TRBV2 and TRBJ2-5, with D unresolved. Deletions cut 2 bases from V and 3 bases from J, with 7 bases between. This CDR3 is built from 13 residues. Germline values: CDR1 SNHLY, CDR2 FYNNEI. CDR3 in amino acids: CASSEWVEETQYF. For the CDR3, the DNA is TGTGCCAGCAGTGAATGGGTGGAAGAGACCCAGTACTTC. The variable domain in full, with the rest retrieved from reference TRBV2 and TRBJ2-5, is EPEVTQTPSHQVTQMGQEVILRCVPISNHLYFYWYRQILGQKVEFLVSFYNNEISEKSEIFDDQFSVERPDGSNFTLKIRSTKLEDSAMYFCASSEWVEETQYFGPGTRLLVL.

This clonotype has a handful of counts. The chain joins TRBV7-6 to TRBJ1-4, with 9 bases aligning to TRBD1. V lost 2 bases, J lost 8 bases, and 6 bases stayed unmatched. The CDR3 runs 15 residues. Germline V gives CDR1 SGHVS, CDR2 FNYEAQ. The CDR3 loop is CASSLRDRVGEKLFF. In DNA, the CDR3 is TGTGCCAGCAGCTTAAGGGACAGGGTAGGGGAAAAACTGTTTTTT.

The chain links TRBV7-8 to TRBJ2-2; 10 bases fit TRBD2. After removal of 7 bases from V and 5 bases from J, the junction contained 4 bases not matched to a gene. The germline V gene encodes CDR1 SGHVS and CDR2 FQNEAQ. The CDR3 spans 14 residues. The CDR3 bases are TGTGCCAGCAAGGGACTAGCGTCAACCGGGGAGCTGTTTTTT. It is translated as CASKGLASTGELFF.

This sequence joins TRBV7-9 and TRBJ2-7; 10 bases are a match to TRBD1. The CDR3 length is 14 residues. The V segment lost 5 bases and the J segment 6 bases; nucleotides outside the gene matches: 7. Per the germline V gene, CDR1 is SEHNR and CDR2 is FQNEAQ (reference sequence). The CDR3 reads CASSPGTGVPEQYF. As DNA, the CDR3 is TGTGCCAGCAGCCCCGGGACAGGGGTTCCCGAGCAGTACTTC.